These 20 T cell receptor beta chains were all obtained from the same sample, sequenced in a study of long-term antiretroviral therapy in people with HIV. At the survey level, the v3.0 immunoSEQ assay was run. TCRdb's table, derived via immunoSEQ multiplex PCR, lists solely in-frame clones and lacks some. Among more than 35,000 clones listed, approximately 85% were seen once. The source was unsorted PBMCs, collected 2.2 years after starting antiretroviral therapy. The receptors were gathered from a young man with HIV.

V and J are TRBV27 and TRBJ2-7; TRBD1 might be the D (6 bases). CDR1 is MNHEY, CDR2 SMNVEV, per germline (reference sequence). This CDR3 is 16 amino acids long. V was clipped by 3 bases and J by 11 bases, with 26 bases between them. The chain's CDR3 is CASSFPDPLKQGREYF. CDR3 DNA sequence: TGTGCCAGCAGTTTCCCGGACCCCCTAAAACAGGGTCGCGAGTACTTC.

This chain connects TRBV6-6 to TRBJ2-1; no reliable D call. The V gene lost 2 bases and the J gene lost 0 bases, with 2 bases spanning the gap. This CDR3 is built from 13 residues. The germline gives CDR1 MNHNY, CDR2 SVGAGI (reference sequence). The CDR3 region has the DNA TGTGCCAGCAGTTACGACTCCTACAATGAGCAGTTCTTC. This sequence encodes CASSYDSYNEQFF.

J is TRBJ2-7 and V is TRBV27; D is unresolved. Trimming removed 5 bases at V and 0 bases at J, with 8 bases between. The CDR3 extends over 13 amino acids. Germline V CDR1 and CDR2: MNHEY, SMNVEV (reference sequence). Here the CDR3 DNA reads TGTGCCAGCAGTCCCTCCCTCTCCTACGAGCAGTACTTC. This encodes CASSPSLSYEQYF.

The chain couples TRBV4-1 to TRBJ2-5; 11 bases are shared with TRBD2. Unmatched junction bases numbered 8, after V lost 1 base and J lost 7 bases. The length of the CDR3 is 16 residues. The germline gives CDR1 MGHRA, CDR2 YSYEKL. The CDR3 DNA sequence: TGCGCCAGCAGCCAAGGATCCGGGACTAGCGGAGGGACCCAGTACTTC. This codes for CASSQGSGTSGGTQYF.

This clone was seen a few times. The chain links TRBV11-2 to TRBJ2-7; D is undetermined. Per the germline V gene, CDR1 is SGHAT and CDR2 is FQNNGV. Trimming stripped 1 base from V and 3 bases from J, with 4 bases between. The CDR3 has 12 residues. The CDR3: CASSLGFYEQYF. Written as DNA, the CDR3 is TGTGCCAGCAGCTTAGGATTCTACGAGCAGTACTTC.

The rearrangement links TRBV7-9 to TRBJ2-1, with 8 bases that match TRBD2. Germline trimming cut 6 bases from V and 4 bases from J; bases unmatched to any gene: 2. In germline, CDR1 is SEHNR, CDR2 FQNEAQ (reference sequence). CDR3 length: 13 amino acids. The DNA for the CDR3 is TGTGCCAGCAGTAGCGGGAAATACAATGAGCAGTTCTTC. Encoded protein: CASSSGKYNEQFF.

The chain combines TRBV6-5 with TRBJ1-2, with TRBD1 as a possible D gene (5 bases). Between the trimmed V and J ends, which lost 0 bases and 8 bases, there was a span of 7 bases. The germline V gene encodes CDR1 MNHEY and CDR2 SVGAGI. The CDR3 has 12 residues. The CDR3 protein is CASSYSGVGYTF. The CDR3 DNA follows: TGTGCCAGCAGTTACTCAGGGGTCGGCTACACCTTC.

CDR3 loop: CASSPEGQGVYNEQFF. The CDR3, as DNA: TGTGCCAGCAGCCCCGAGGGACAGGGGGTTTACAATGAGCAGTTCTTC. This chain links TRBV13 with TRBJ2-1, with 11 bases identical to TRBD1. This CDR3 is built from 16 residues. The germline gives CDR1 PRHDT, CDR2 FYEKMQ (reference sequence). The V gene end was trimmed by 5 bases and the J gene end by 4 bases; junction bases not matched to a gene: 7.

The J gene is TRBJ2-1, the V gene TRBV7-2; 8 nucleotides align to TRBD2. Germline V CDR1 and CDR2: SGHTA, FQGNSA. This CDR3 is built from 14 residues. J lost 6 bases, V lost 2 bases, and 3 bases had no gene match. The DNA for the CDR3 is TGTGCCAGCAGCTTAACGGGGGGGCCCAATGAGCAGTTCTTC. It encodes CASSLTGGPNEQFF.

V and J are TRBV6-5 and TRBJ2-5; possibly TRBD1 for D (6 bases). The germline CDR1 and CDR2 sequences are MNHEY and SVGAGI. Deletions cut 8 bases from V and 5 bases from J, with 9 bases between. The length of the CDR3 is 11 residues. This chain's CDR3 is CASPQGETQYF. The CDR3 bases are TGTGCCAGCCCCCAGGGGGAGACCCAGTACTTC.

The gene calls are TRBV4-1 and TRBJ2-7, with D tentatively TRBD1 (6 bases). Trimming removed 0 bases at V and 7 bases at J, with 25 bases between. The CDR3 totals 18 residues. The germline V gene encodes CDR1 MGHRA and CDR2 YSYEKL. The CDR3 sequence is CASSQEIRGYSLRGEQYF. The CDR3 region has the DNA TGCGCCAGCAGCCAAGAGATAAGAGGGTATTCCCTTAGGGGGGAGCAGTACTTC.

The chain couples TRBV5-8 to TRBJ1-2, with 8 bases lining up with TRBD1. Germline CDR1 SGHTS, CDR2 YDEGEE. V trimming: 0 bases; J trimming: 4 bases; junction bases outside the gene matches: 5. CDR3 length: 15 residues. CDR3 sequence reads: CASSLGYRGAYGYTF. CDR3 bases: TGTGCCAGCAGCTTGGGATACAGGGGGGCCTATGGCTACACCTTC. Using reference TRBV5-8 and TRBJ1-2 for the parts outside the CDR3, the full variable domain is EAGVTQSPTHLIKTRGQQATLRCSPISGHTSVYWYQQALGLGLQFLLWYDEGEERNRGNFPPRFSGRQFPNYSSELNVNALELEDSALYLCASSLGYRGAYGYTFGSGTRLTVV.

The V gene is TRBV28, the J gene TRBJ2-7; 8 bases line up with TRBD2. This CDR3 contains 16 residues. Germline CDR1 MDHEN, CDR2 SYDVKM. Trimming took 10 bases from V and 0 from J; bases not matched to a gene: 14. CDR3 in amino acids: CATVEWTSGSSYEQYF. CDR3 bases: TGTGCCACCGTAGAGTGGACAAGCGGGAGCTCCTACGAGCAGTACTTC.

The V gene is TRBV28, the J gene TRBJ1-1; maybe TRBD1 (5 bases). From germline, CDR1 is MDHEN and CDR2 SYDVKM. The CDR3 runs to 16 residues. V dropped 1 base and J dropped 2 bases, with 14 bases sitting between them. CDR3 nucleotides: TGTGCCAGCAGTTTATTCTCGGGGACGTTCAACACTGAAGCTTTCTTT. As protein: CASSLFSGTFNTEAFF.

J is TRBJ2-7 and V is TRBV10-3; D not certain. This CDR3 is 14 amino acids long. Germline CDR1 is ENHRY and CDR2 is SYGVKD. The V end was cut by 5 bases, the J end by 1 base, with 12 bases between. CDR3 in amino acids: CAISSIGPSYEQYF. The CDR3 region has the DNA TGTGCCATCAGTTCGATAGGGCCTTCCTACGAGCAGTACTTC.

The chain links TRBV19 to TRBJ2-7, with D possibly matching TRBD2 (6 bases). V lost 1 base to trimming and J lost 2 bases, with 9 bases between them. Germline V gives CDR1 LNHDA, CDR2 SQIVND (reference sequence). This CDR3 is built from 14 residues. The DNA for the CDR3 is TGTGCCAGTAGTATAGGCGGGGCGACCTACGAGCAGTACTTC. Its protein is CASSIGGATYEQYF.

The J gene is TRBJ2-3, the V gene TRBV9, with TRBD2 matching 8 bases. Germline V gene data show CDR1 as SGDLS and CDR2 as YYNGEE. V shed 0 bases, J shed 5 bases, and the junction held 8 bases outside the gene matches. The CDR3 runs to 16 residues. In DNA form, the CDR3 reads TGTGCCAGCAGCGTAGGTCTCGGGAGGGCTGGAGATACGCAGTATTTT. Translation: CASSVGLGRAGDTQYF.

The genes are TRBV2 and TRBJ1-6; D is ambiguous. CDR1 and CDR2 from the germline V gene are SNHLY and FYNNEI. This CDR3 has 10 residues. V was pared by 8 bases and J by 7 bases, with 3 bases between. The CDR3 here is CASSNSPLHF. The CDR3, as DNA: TGTGCCAGCTCGAATTCACCCCTCCACTTT.

V gene TRBV4-3 combines with J gene TRBJ2-2; 11 nucleotides line up with TRBD2. The length of the CDR3 is 16 residues. V lost 1 base to trimming and J lost 5 bases; unmatched junction nucleotides: 3. Germline CDR1 is LGHNA and CDR2 is YSLEER. The CDR3 loop reads CASSQALAGVTGELFF. CDR3 in DNA: TGCGCCAGCAGCCAAGCACTAGCGGGAGTAACCGGGGAGCTGTTTTTT.

There are a few counts of this clone. The CDR3 loop is CASSLSAGWNSPLHF. In DNA form, the CDR3 reads TGTGCCAGCAGTTTATCAGCAGGGTGGAATTCACCCCTCCACTTT. The gene calls are TRBV27 and TRBJ1-6; a possible D gene is TRBD1 (5 bases). The CDR3 sequence is 15 residues long. Germline CDR1 and CDR2: MNHEY and SMNVEV (reference sequence). Trimming removed 0 bases at V and 7 bases at J, with 10 bases between.